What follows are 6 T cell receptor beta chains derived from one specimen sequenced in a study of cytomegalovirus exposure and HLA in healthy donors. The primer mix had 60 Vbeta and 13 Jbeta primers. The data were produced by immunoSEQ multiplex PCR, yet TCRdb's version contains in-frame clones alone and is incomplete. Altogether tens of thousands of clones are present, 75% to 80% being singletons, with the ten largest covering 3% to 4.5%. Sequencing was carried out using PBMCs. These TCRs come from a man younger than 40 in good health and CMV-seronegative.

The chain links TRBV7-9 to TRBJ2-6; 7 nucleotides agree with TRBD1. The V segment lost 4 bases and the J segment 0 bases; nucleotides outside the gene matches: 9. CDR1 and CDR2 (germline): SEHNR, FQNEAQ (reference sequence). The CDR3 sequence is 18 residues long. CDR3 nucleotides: TGTGCCAGCAGCTCTCAGACAGGGACGAGCTCTGGGGCCAACGTCCTGACTTTC. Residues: CASSSQTGTSSGANVLTF.

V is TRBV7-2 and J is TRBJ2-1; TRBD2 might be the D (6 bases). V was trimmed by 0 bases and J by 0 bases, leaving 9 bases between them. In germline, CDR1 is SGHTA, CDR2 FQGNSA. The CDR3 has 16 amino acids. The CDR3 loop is CASSLARGSSYNEQFF. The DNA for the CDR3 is TGTGCCAGCAGCTTAGCCCGGGGGAGCTCCTACAATGAGCAGTTCTTC.

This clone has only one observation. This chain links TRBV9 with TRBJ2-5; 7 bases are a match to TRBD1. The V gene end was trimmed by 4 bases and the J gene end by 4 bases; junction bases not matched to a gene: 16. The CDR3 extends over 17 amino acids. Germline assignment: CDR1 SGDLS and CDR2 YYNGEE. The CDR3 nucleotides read TGTGCCAGCAGCCCCACTGGTGGACAGGTTGGTTCAGAGACCCAGTACTTC. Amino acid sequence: CASSPTGGQVGSETQYF.

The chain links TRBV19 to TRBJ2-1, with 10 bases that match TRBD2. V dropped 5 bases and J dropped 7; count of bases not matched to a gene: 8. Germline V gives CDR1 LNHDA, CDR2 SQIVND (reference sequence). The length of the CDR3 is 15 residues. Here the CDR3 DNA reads TGTGCCAGTAGTCTAATAGCGGGAGGCACGAATGAGCAGTTCTTC. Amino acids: CASSLIAGGTNEQFF.

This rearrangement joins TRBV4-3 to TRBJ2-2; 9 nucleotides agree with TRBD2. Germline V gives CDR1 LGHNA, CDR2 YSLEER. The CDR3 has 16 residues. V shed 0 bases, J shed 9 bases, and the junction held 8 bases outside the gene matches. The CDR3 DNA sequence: TGCGCCAGCAGCCAAGATCGGCGGGGGGGCCTTCGGGAGCTGTTTTTT. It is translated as CASSQDRRGGLRELFF.

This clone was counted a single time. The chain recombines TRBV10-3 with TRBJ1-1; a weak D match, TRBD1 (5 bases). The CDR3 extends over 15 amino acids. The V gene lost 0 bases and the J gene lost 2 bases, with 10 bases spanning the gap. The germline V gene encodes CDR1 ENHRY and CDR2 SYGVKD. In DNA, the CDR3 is TGTGCCATCAGTGAGTCGTGGCGGACAAACACTGAAGCTTTCTTT. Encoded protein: CAISESWRTNTEAFF.